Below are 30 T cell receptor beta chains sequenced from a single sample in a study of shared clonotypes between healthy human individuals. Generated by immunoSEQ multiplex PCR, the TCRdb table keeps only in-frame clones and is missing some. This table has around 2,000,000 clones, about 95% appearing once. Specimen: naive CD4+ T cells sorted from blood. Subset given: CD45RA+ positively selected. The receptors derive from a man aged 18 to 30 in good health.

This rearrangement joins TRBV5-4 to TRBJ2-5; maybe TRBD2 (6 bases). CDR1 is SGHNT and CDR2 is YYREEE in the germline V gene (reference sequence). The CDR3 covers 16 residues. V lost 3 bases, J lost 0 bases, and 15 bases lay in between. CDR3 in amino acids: CASSSGRWGDQETQYF. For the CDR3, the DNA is TGTGCCAGCAGCTCGGGTCGTTGGGGGGACCAAGAGACCCAGTACTTC.

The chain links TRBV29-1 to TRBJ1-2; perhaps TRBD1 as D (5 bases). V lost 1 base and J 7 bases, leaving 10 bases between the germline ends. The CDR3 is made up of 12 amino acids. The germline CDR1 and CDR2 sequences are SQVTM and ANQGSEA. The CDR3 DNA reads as TGCAGCGTTGAAGTGGTGGGGGTTGGCTACACCTTC. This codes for CSVEVVGVGYTF.

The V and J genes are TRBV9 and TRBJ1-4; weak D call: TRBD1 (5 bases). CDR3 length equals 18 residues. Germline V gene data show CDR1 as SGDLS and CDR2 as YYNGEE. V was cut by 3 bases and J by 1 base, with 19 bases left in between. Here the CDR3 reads CASSEGWGDPGTNEKLFF. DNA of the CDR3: TGTGCCAGCAGCGAAGGTTGGGGGGACCCCGGAACTAATGAAAAACTGTTTTTT. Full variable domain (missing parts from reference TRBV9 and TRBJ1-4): DSGVTQTPKHLITATGQRVTLRCSPRSGDLSVYWYQQSLDQGLQFLIQYYNGEERAKGNILERFSAQQFPDLHSELNLSSLELGDSALYFCASSEGWGDPGTNEKLFFGSGTQLSVL.

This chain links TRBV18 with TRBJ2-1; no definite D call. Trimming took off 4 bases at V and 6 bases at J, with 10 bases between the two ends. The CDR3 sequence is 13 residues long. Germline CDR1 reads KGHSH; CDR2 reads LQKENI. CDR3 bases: TGTGCCAGCTCACTTAATGATGGCAATGAGCAGTTCTTC. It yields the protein CASSLNDGNEQFF. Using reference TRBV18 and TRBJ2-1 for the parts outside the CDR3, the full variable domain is NAGVMQNPRHLVRRRGQEARLRCSPMKGHSHVYWYRQLPEEGLKFMVYLQKENIIDESGMPKERFSAEFPKEGPSILRIQQVVRGDSAAYFCASSLNDGNEQFFGPGTRLTVL.

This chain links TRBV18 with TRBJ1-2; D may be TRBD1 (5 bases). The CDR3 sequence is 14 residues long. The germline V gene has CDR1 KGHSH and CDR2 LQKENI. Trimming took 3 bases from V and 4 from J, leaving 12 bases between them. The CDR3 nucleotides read TGTGCCAGCTCACCGGGGCAGGATACCTATGGCTACACCTTC. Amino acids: CASSPGQDTYGYTF.

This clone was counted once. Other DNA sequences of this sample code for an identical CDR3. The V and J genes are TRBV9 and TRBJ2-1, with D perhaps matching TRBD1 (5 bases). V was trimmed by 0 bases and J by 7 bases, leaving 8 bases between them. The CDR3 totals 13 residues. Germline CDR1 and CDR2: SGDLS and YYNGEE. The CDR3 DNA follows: TGTGCCAGCAGCGTAGCCCAGGGAAATGAGCAGTTCTTC. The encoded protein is CASSVAQGNEQFF.

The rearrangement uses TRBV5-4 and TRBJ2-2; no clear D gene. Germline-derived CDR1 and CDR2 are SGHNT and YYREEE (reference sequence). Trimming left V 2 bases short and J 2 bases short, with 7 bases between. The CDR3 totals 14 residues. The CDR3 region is CASSFGANTGELFF. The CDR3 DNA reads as TGTGCCAGCAGCTTCGGCGCTAACACCGGGGAGCTGTTTTTT.

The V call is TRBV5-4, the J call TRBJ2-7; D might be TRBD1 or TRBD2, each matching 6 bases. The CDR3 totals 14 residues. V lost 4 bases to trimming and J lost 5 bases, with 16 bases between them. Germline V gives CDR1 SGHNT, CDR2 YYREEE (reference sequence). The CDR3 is CASSPGKGGHEQYF. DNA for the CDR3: TGTGCCAGCAGCCCGGGTAAGGGGGGCCACGAGCAGTACTTC.

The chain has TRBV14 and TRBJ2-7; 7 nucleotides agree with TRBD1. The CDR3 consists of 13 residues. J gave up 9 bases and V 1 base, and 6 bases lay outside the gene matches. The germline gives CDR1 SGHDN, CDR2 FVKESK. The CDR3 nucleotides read TGTGCCAGCAGCCAAGTAGAGGGGGCCCGGCAGTACTTC. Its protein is CASSQVEGARQYF.

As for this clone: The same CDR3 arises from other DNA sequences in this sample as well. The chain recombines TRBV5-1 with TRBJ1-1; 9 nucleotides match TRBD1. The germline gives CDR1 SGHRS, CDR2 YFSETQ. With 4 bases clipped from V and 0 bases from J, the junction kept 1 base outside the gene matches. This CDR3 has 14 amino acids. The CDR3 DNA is TGCGCCAGCAGCCGGACAGGGGTGAACACTGAAGCTTTCTTT. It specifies CASSRTGVNTEAFF.

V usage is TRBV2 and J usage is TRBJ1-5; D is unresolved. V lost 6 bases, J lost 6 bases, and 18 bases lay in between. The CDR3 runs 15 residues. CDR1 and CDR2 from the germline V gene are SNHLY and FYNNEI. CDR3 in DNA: TGTGCCAGCAGGAGGAGGGAGGGAGAGGTTCAGCCCCAGCATTTT. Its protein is CASRRREGEVQPQHF.

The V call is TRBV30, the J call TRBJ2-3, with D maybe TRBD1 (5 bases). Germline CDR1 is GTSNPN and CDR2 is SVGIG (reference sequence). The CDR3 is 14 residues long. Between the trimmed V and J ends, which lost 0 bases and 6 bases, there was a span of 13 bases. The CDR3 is CAWSVLGWGDTQYF. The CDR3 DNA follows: TGTGCCTGGAGTGTACTTGGTTGGGGCGATACGCAGTATTTT.

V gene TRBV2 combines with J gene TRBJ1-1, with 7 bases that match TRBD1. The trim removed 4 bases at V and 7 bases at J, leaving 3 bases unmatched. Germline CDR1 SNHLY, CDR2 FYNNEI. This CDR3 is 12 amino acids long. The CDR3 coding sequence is TGTGCCAGCAGTGGGGGACAGATTGAAGCTTTCTTT. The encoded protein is CASSGGQIEAFF.

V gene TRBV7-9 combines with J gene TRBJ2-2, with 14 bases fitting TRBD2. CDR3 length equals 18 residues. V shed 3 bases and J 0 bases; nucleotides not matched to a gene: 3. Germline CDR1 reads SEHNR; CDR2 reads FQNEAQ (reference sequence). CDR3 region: CASSFGLAGGPNTGELFF. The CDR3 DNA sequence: TGTGCCAGCAGCTTCGGACTAGCGGGAGGACCGAACACCGGGGAGCTGTTTTTT.

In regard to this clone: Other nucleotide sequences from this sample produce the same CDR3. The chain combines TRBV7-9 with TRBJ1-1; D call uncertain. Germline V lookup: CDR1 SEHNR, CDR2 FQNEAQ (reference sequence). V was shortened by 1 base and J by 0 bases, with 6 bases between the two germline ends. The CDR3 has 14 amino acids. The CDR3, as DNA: TGTGCCAGCAGCTTAGTTAGCCTGAACACTGAAGCTTTCTTT. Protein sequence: CASSLVSLNTEAFF.

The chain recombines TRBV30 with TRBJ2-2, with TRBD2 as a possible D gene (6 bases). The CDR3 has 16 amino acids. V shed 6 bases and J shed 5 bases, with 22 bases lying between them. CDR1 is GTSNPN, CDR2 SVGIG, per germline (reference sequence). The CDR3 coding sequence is TGTGCCTGTAAAGTAATGGGACTTACGGGGACCGGGGAGCTGTTTTTT. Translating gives CACKVMGLTGTGELFF. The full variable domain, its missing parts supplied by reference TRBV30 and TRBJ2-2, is SQTIHQWPATLVQPVGSPLSLECTVEGTSNPNLYWYRQAAGRGLQLLFYSVGIGQISSEVPQNLSASRPQDRQFILSSKKLLLSDSGFYLCACKVMGLTGTGELFFGEGSRLTVL.

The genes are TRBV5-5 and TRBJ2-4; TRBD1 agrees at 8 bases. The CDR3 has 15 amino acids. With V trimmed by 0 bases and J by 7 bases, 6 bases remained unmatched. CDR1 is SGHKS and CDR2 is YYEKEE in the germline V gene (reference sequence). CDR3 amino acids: CASSLGQGLFNIQYF. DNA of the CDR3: TGTGCCAGCAGCTTGGGACAGGGGTTATTCAACATTCAGTACTTC.

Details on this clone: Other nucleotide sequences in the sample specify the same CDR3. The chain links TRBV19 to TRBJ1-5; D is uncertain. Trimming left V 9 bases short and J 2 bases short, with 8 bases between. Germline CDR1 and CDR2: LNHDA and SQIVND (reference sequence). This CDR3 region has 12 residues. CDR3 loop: CASSQGNQPQHF. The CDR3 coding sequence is TGTGCCAGCTCCCAGGGCAATCAGCCCCAGCATTTT.

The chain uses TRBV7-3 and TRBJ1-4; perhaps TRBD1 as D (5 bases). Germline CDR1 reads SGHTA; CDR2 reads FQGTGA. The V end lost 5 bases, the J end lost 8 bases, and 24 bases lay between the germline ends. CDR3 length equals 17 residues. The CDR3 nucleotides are TGTGCCAGCAGCCCAGCGCCCCAGGGACGGTCAGGCGAAAAACTGTTTTTT. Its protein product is CASSPAPQGRSGEKLFF.

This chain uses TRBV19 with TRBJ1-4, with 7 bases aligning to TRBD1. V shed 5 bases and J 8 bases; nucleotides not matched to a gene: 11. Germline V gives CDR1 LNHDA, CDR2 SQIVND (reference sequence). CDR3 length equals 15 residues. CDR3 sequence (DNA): TGTGCCAGTAGTCGCGACAGGGTGGGTGGAGAAAAACTGTTTTTT. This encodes CASSRDRVGGEKLFF.

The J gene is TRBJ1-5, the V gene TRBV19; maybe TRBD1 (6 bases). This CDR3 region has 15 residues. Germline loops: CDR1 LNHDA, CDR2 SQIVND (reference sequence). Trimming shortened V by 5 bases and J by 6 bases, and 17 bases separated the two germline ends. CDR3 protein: CASSEGGAVVQPQHF. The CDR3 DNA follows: TGTGCCAGTAGTGAGGGGGGGGCTGTGGTTCAGCCCCAGCATTTT.

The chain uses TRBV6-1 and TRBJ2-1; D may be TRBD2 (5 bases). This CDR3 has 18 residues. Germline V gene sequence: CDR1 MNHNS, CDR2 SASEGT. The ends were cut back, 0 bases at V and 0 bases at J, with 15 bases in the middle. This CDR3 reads CASSEARHWTASYNEQFF. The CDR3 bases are TGTGCCAGCAGTGAAGCTAGACACTGGACTGCCTCCTACAATGAGCAGTTCTTC.

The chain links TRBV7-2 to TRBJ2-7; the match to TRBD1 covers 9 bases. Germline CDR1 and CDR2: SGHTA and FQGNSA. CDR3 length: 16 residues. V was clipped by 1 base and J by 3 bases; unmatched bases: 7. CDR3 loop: CASSLEGTGWNYEQYF. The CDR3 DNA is TGTGCCAGCAGCTTAGAAGGGACAGGGTGGAACTACGAGCAGTACTTC.

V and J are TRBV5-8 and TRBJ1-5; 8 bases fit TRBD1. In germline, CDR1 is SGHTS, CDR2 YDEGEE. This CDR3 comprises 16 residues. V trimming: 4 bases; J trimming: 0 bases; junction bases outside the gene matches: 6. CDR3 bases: TGTGCCAGCAGCAAGGACAGGGATTATAGCAATCAGCCCCAGCATTTT. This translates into CASSKDRDYSNQPQHF.

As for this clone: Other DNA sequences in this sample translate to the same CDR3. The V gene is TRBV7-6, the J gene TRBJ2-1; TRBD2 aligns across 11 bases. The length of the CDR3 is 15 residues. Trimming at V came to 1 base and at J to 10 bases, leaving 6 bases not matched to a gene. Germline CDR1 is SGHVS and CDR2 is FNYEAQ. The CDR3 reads CASSLVASGGNEQFF. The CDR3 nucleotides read TGTGCCAGCAGCTTAGTGGCTAGCGGGGGGAACGAGCAGTTCTTC.

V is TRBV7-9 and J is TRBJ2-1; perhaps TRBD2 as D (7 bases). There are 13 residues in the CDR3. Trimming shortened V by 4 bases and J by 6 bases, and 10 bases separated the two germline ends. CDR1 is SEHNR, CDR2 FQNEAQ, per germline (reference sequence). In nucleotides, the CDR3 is TGTGCCAGCAGCTCGGGGGGCTTCAATGAGCAGTTCTTC. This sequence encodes CASSSGGFNEQFF.

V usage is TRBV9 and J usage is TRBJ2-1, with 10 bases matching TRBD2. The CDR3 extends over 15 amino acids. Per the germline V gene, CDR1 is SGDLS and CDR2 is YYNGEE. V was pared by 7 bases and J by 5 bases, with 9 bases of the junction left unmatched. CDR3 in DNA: TGTGCCAGCTCCTCCGGGACTAGCGCGAACAATGAGCAGTTCTTC. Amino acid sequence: CASSSGTSANNEQFF.

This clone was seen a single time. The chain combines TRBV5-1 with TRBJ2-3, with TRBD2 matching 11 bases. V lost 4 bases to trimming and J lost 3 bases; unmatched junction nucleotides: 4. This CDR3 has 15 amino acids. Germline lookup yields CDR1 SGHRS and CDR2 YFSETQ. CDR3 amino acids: CASSLTSGVTDTQYF. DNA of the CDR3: TGCGCCAGCAGCCTGACTAGCGGGGTAACAGATACGCAGTATTTT.

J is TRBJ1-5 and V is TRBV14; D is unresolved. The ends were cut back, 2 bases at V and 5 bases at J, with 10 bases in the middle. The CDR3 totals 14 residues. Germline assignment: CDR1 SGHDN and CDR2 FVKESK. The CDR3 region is CASSQSSGDQPQHF. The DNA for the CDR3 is TGTGCCAGCAGCCAATCCTCCGGTGATCAGCCCCAGCATTTT.

CDR3: CASVKAGGDNEQFF. Written as DNA, the CDR3 is TGTGCCAGCGTCAAGGCGGGGGGGGATAATGAGCAGTTCTTC. J is TRBJ2-1 and V is TRBV6-6, with 9 bases matching TRBD2. The CDR3 consists of 14 residues. V gave up 8 bases and J gave up 7 bases; unmatched junction bases: 9. CDR1 is MNHNY and CDR2 is SVGAGI in the germline V gene (reference sequence).